This entry features one T cell receptor beta chain sequence. What it binds is unknown. The data originate from a study of blood T cells in healthy people across ages. Findings and caveats of the study: Significant beta diversity loss was already apparent by age about 42, declining roughly linearly.

Through a sample-barcoded 5' primer and a J-beta primer mix, a second PCR was run for roughly 6 to 12 cycles. TCRdb re-called the 5' RACE reads with MiXCR, one entry per CDR3 protein. The sample lists under 700,000 distinct CDR3 sequences, around 24% occurring once. Germline loops: CDR1 KGHDR, CDR2 SFDVKD. V was pared by 10 bases and J by 5 bases, with 13 bases between. This CDR3 comprises 13 residues. The same data also went into a second study, on T cells of mothers and their children. That paper notes: At a sensitivity of roughly 100 clones per million clonotypes, no persistent microchimeric T cell clones appeared.

V usage is TRBV24-1 and J usage is TRBJ2-2; D is tentatively TRBD1 or TRBD2 (5 bases each). This sequence originates from a boy younger than 18 in good health. Sequencing used blood. CDR3 in DNA: TGTGCCACGAATCCGGGACGGACCGGGGAGCTGTTTTTT. It specifies CATNPGRTGELFF.